Listed below are T cell receptor beta chains from one sample, sequenced in a study of patients and donors after allogeneic stem cell transplantation. TCRdb re-derived calls from the RT-PCR reads in MiXCR, one entry per CDR3 protein. The profile shows under 170,000 distinct CDR3 sequences, about a third of them singletons. The sample consisted of blood, either unsorted or a sorted T cell fraction (not recorded which). The receptors derive from a human donor who was either an allogeneic HSCT recipient or a stem cell or donor lymphocyte infusion donor (not recorded which). It is not recorded whose cells these are; they may come from a transplant donor. CDR3s include the opening cysteine and the closing phenylalanine or tryptophan. A D gene is named only where the DNA matches it firmly. Size is stated for part of the rows, as once, few or many counts, or as a class when the clone is expanded.

CDR3nt: TGTGCCAGCAGGCCGGGACTAGTAACAGATACGCAGTATTTT
CDR3aa: CASRPGLVTDTQYF
v_gene: TRBV12-3/TRBV12-4
j_gene: TRBJ2-3
abundance: NA
d_gene: TRBD2
len: 14

CDR3nt: TGTGCCAGCAGCTCCCCAGGAGCGAACACTGAAGCTTTCTTT
CDR3aa: CASSSPGANTEAFF
v_gene: TRBV11-2
j_gene: TRBJ1-1
abundance: NA
d_gene: NA
len: 14

CDR3nt: TGTGCCAGCAGCCAGTTGGGGGGATCTAACAATGAGCAGTTCTTC
CDR3aa: CASSQLGGSNNEQFF
v_gene: TRBV3-1
j_gene: TRBJ2-1
abundance: NA
d_gene: NA
len: 15

CDR3nt: TGTGCCAGCAGTGAGCAAGGCAGTCCGGGCGGCTACACCTTC
CDR3aa: CASSEQGSPGGYTF
v_gene: TRBV6-1
j_gene: TRBJ1-2
abundance: NA
d_gene: NA
len: 14

CDR3nt: TGTGCCAGCAGCCTTACCTTGGGCGGGGAGCAGTACTTC
CDR3aa: CASSLTLGGEQYF
v_gene: TRBV7-2
j_gene: TRBJ2-7
abundance: NA
d_gene: NA
len: 13

CDR3nt: TGTGCCAGCAGTTACCCGGAGGCGGGCACTGAAGCTTTCTTT
CDR3aa: CASSYPEAGTEAFF
v_gene: TRBV6-6
j_gene: TRBJ1-1
abundance: few
d_gene: NA
len: 14

CDR3nt: TGTGCCAGCAGCTTTCTCGCGGGACGTGAGCAGTTCTTC
CDR3aa: CASSFLAGREQFF
v_gene: TRBV7-9
j_gene: TRBJ2-1
abundance: NA
d_gene: NA
len: 13

CDR3nt: TGTGCCAGCAGCCCCCGCCCGACAGGGATGGCTAACTATGGCTACACCTTC
CDR3aa: CASSPRPTGMANYGYTF
v_gene: TRBV3-1
j_gene: TRBJ1-2
abundance: NA
d_gene: TRBD1
len: 17

CDR3nt: TGTGCCAGCAGCTTAGGACCCCCAGGTTATAGCAATCAGCCCCAGCATTTT
CDR3aa: CASSLGPPGYSNQPQHF
v_gene: TRBV7-9
j_gene: TRBJ1-5
abundance: few
d_gene: NA
len: 17

CDR3nt: TGTGCCAGCTCACCGGGACAGGGACAAGAGACCCAGTACTTC
CDR3aa: CASSPGQGQETQYF
v_gene: TRBV18
j_gene: TRBJ2-5
abundance: few
d_gene: TRBD1
len: 14

CDR3nt: TGCGCCAGCAGCCAAGACGAGGGAAGTCTGGATACGCAGTATTTT
CDR3aa: CASSQDEGSLDTQYF
v_gene: TRBV4-3
j_gene: TRBJ2-3
abundance: NA
d_gene: NA
len: 15

CDR3nt: TGTGCCAGCACCGCACCGGGCCAACTAAGAGATGAGCAGTTCTTC
CDR3aa: CASTAPGQLRDEQFF
v_gene: TRBV6-6
j_gene: TRBJ2-1
abundance: NA
d_gene: NA
len: 15

CDR3nt: TGCAGCGTTGACGGGGACAGGGGGCCAGAACCCTATGGCTACACCTTC
CDR3aa: CSVDGDRGPEPYGYTF
v_gene: TRBV29-1
j_gene: TRBJ1-2
abundance: few
d_gene: TRBD1
len: 16

CDR3nt: TGTGCCAGCAGTTTCCACCTCTCCTATAATTCACCCCTCCACTTT
CDR3aa: CASSFHLSYNSPLHF
v_gene: TRBV12-3/TRBV12-4
j_gene: TRBJ1-6
abundance: few
d_gene: NA
len: 15

CDR3nt: TGTGCCAGCAGTTTGCTTCCTCTACCTAGCAATCAGCCCCAGCATTTT
CDR3aa: CASSLLPLPSNQPQHF
v_gene: TRBV27
j_gene: TRBJ1-5
abundance: few
d_gene: NA
len: 16

CDR3nt: TGCGCCAGCAGCCAAGACTCATGGAACACTGAAGCTTTCTTT
CDR3aa: CASSQDSWNTEAFF
v_gene: TRBV4-3
j_gene: TRBJ1-1
abundance: few
d_gene: NA
len: 14

CDR3nt: TGTGCCACCTCGGGTTATAGCACAGATACGCAGTATTTT
CDR3aa: CATSGYSTDTQYF
v_gene: TRBV7-6
j_gene: TRBJ2-3
abundance: NA
d_gene: NA
len: 13

CDR3nt: TGTGCCAGCAGTTTATCGAGCGGATACGGAAACACCATATATTTT
CDR3aa: CASSLSSGYGNTIYF
v_gene: TRBV27
j_gene: TRBJ1-3
abundance: few
d_gene: NA
len: 15

CDR3nt: TGTGCCAGCAGCCGTCGGGACAGCTCCTACGAGCAGTACTTC
CDR3aa: CASSRRDSSYEQYF
v_gene: TRBV7-6
j_gene: TRBJ2-7
abundance: few
d_gene: TRBD1
len: 14

CDR3nt: TGCGCCAGCAGCCAAGATCCGCTGACTAGCGGGGCTGAGCAGTACTTC
CDR3aa: CASSQDPLTSGAEQYF
v_gene: TRBV4-3
j_gene: TRBJ2-7
abundance: NA
d_gene: TRBD2
len: 16

CDR3nt: TGTGCCAGCAGCCCCCGGCAGGGGGATCAGCCCCAGCATTTT
CDR3aa: CASSPRQGDQPQHF
v_gene: TRBV9
j_gene: TRBJ1-5
abundance: NA
d_gene: TRBD1
len: 14

CDR3nt: TGTGCCAGCAGCTTAGAACAGATAACTGAAGCTTTCTTT
CDR3aa: CASSLEQITEAFF
v_gene: TRBV7-2
j_gene: TRBJ1-1
abundance: NA
d_gene: NA
len: 13

CDR3nt: TGTGCCACCCTTGAGATTTCGAGCAATCAGCCCCAGCATTTT
CDR3aa: CATLEISSNQPQHF
v_gene: TRBV6-1
j_gene: TRBJ1-5
abundance: NA
d_gene: NA
len: 14

CDR3nt: TGCGCCAGCAGCCGAGCACATACTGACCGCTACGAGCAGTACTTC
CDR3aa: CASSRAHTDRYEQYF
v_gene: TRBV4-3
j_gene: TRBJ2-7
abundance: few
d_gene: NA
len: 15

CDR3nt: TGTGCCAGCAGCCCTGGGACAGGCGACTATGTAAATAGCAATCAGCCCCAGCATTTT
CDR3aa: CASSPGTGDYVNSNQPQHF
v_gene: TRBV7-8
j_gene: TRBJ1-5
abundance: few
d_gene: TRBD1
len: 19

CDR3nt: TGTGCCAGCAGTTTATCGGTTGCAGATACGCAGTATTTT
CDR3aa: CASSLSVADTQYF
v_gene: TRBV27
j_gene: TRBJ2-3
abundance: NA
d_gene: NA
len: 13

CDR3nt: TGTGCCAGCAGCGTAGGGCTCTCTGGAAACACCATATATTTT
CDR3aa: CASSVGLSGNTIYF
v_gene: TRBV9
j_gene: TRBJ1-3
abundance: NA
d_gene: NA
len: 14

CDR3nt: TGTGCCGTACAAGACAGGGATACCTACAATGAGCAGTTCTTC
CDR3aa: CAVQDRDTYNEQFF
v_gene: TRBV27
j_gene: TRBJ2-1
abundance: NA
d_gene: TRBD1
len: 14

CDR3nt: TGCAGTGCTCCCCGGGACAGGGGGCGATTAGGAACCGGGGAGCTGTTTTTT
CDR3aa: CSAPRDRGRLGTGELFF
v_gene: TRBV20-1
j_gene: TRBJ2-2
abundance: NA
d_gene: TRBD1
len: 17

CDR3nt: TGTGCCAGCAGCTGGACAGGACTAAATTCACCCCTCCACTTT
CDR3aa: CASSWTGLNSPLHF
v_gene: TRBV12-3/TRBV12-4
j_gene: TRBJ1-6
abundance: few
d_gene: TRBD1
len: 14

CDR3nt: TGTGCCAGCAGCCAAGAAGGAACAGGGGGTAGCTACGAGCAGTACTTC
CDR3aa: CASSQEGTGGSYEQYF
v_gene: TRBV4-2
j_gene: TRBJ2-7
abundance: few
d_gene: TRBD1
len: 16

CDR3nt: TGTGCCAGCAGCAAGGGACCGGCTACTAATGAAAAACTGTTTTTT
CDR3aa: CASSKGPATNEKLFF
v_gene: TRBV7-9
j_gene: TRBJ1-4
abundance: few
d_gene: NA
len: 15

CDR3nt: TGCAGTGCTAGAGATGCGGCACTAGCTCCCGGGGAGCTGTTTTTT
CDR3aa: CSARDAALAPGELFF
v_gene: TRBV20-1
j_gene: TRBJ2-2
abundance: NA
d_gene: NA
len: 15

CDR3nt: TGCGCCAGCAGCCCGGTCACAGGGGAAGGAAATTCACCCCTCCACTTT
CDR3aa: CASSPVTGEGNSPLHF
v_gene: TRBV4-3
j_gene: TRBJ1-6
abundance: NA
d_gene: TRBD1
len: 16

CDR3nt: TGTGCCACCAGCAGGGTACACCCTGGCAATTCACCCCTCCACTTT
CDR3aa: CATSRVHPGNSPLHF
v_gene: TRBV15
j_gene: TRBJ1-6
abundance: NA
d_gene: NA
len: 15

CDR3nt: TGTGCCAGCAGTTCTACAGGGACAGTCTATGGCTACACCTTC
CDR3aa: CASSSTGTVYGYTF
v_gene: TRBV12-3/TRBV12-4
j_gene: TRBJ1-2
abundance: few
d_gene: TRBD1
len: 14

CDR3nt: TGTGCCAGCACTCGACGGGCGGAACCTCGGGCCTATGGCTACACCTTC
CDR3aa: CASTRRAEPRAYGYTF
v_gene: TRBV6-5
j_gene: TRBJ1-2
abundance: NA
d_gene: NA
len: 16

CDR3nt: TGTGCCAGCAGAAGGGACGGCGGGGAGCTGTTTTTT
CDR3aa: CASRRDGGELFF
v_gene: TRBV28
j_gene: TRBJ2-2
abundance: NA
d_gene: NA
len: 12

CDR3nt: TGTGCCAGCAGTTATAAGGGGAATGGCTACACCTTC
CDR3aa: CASSYKGNGYTF
v_gene: TRBV6-6
j_gene: TRBJ1-2
abundance: NA
d_gene: NA
len: 12

CDR3nt: TGTGCCAGCACCCGGACTAGCGGCCCCCGGAATGAGCAGTTCTTC
CDR3aa: CASTRTSGPRNEQFF
v_gene: TRBV12-3/TRBV12-4
j_gene: TRBJ2-1
abundance: NA
d_gene: TRBD2
len: 15

CDR3nt: TGTGCCAGCAGTTTCTCCATGGGCAGGGTTTACAATGAGCAGTTCTTC
CDR3aa: CASSFSMGRVYNEQFF
v_gene: TRBV12-3/TRBV12-4
j_gene: TRBJ2-1
abundance: few
d_gene: NA
len: 16

CDR3nt: TGTGCCAGCAGCCCACCTCAGGGCGTCTATGGCTACACCTTC
CDR3aa: CASSPPQGVYGYTF
v_gene: TRBV4-2
j_gene: TRBJ1-2
abundance: NA
d_gene: NA
len: 14

CDR3nt: TGTGCCAGCAGTTTATCCGCGGGGTATCAGCCCCAGCATTTT
CDR3aa: CASSLSAGYQPQHF
v_gene: TRBV27
j_gene: TRBJ1-5
abundance: NA
d_gene: NA
len: 14

CDR3nt: TGCAGTGCTAAAGTCGGACCGAACACTGAAGCTTTCTTT
CDR3aa: CSAKVGPNTEAFF
v_gene: TRBV20-1
j_gene: TRBJ1-1
abundance: NA
d_gene: NA
len: 13

CDR3nt: TGCAGTGCTAAATGGGGCGGACCCGAGCTGTTTTTT
CDR3aa: CSAKWGGPELFF
v_gene: TRBV20-1
j_gene: TRBJ2-2
abundance: NA
d_gene: NA
len: 12

CDR3nt: TGCAGTGCTAGACCTCGGGGGTTGAGCTCTGGAAACACCATATATTTT
CDR3aa: CSARPRGLSSGNTIYF
v_gene: TRBV20-1
j_gene: TRBJ1-3
abundance: NA
d_gene: NA
len: 16

CDR3nt: TGTGCCAGCACGGAGATCGGATCCGTCAACGAGCAGTACTTC
CDR3aa: CASTEIGSVNEQYF
v_gene: TRBV28
j_gene: TRBJ2-7
abundance: NA
d_gene: NA
len: 14

CDR3nt: TGTGCCAGCAGCTTCGGGACAGGGGGCTTTACTAATGAAAAACTGTTTTTT
CDR3aa: CASSFGTGGFTNEKLFF
v_gene: TRBV12-3/TRBV12-4
j_gene: TRBJ1-4
abundance: many
d_gene: TRBD1
len: 17

CDR3nt: TGCGCCAGCAGCCCGGGAGGAGGCCATCAGCCCCAGCATTTT
CDR3aa: CASSPGGGHQPQHF
v_gene: TRBV5-1
j_gene: TRBJ1-5
abundance: NA
d_gene: NA
len: 14

CDR3nt: TGTGCCAGCAGCGGCAGACAGGGAGGATGGAACATGAACACTGAAGCTTTCTTT
CDR3aa: CASSGRQGGWNMNTEAFF
v_gene: TRBV7-2
j_gene: TRBJ1-1
abundance: few
d_gene: TRBD1
len: 18

CDR3nt: TGTGCCAGCAGTGTTTACCGGGCCGCAACTCCAAACACTGAAGCTTTCTTT
CDR3aa: CASSVYRAATPNTEAFF
v_gene: TRBV5-6
j_gene: TRBJ1-1
abundance: few
d_gene: NA
len: 17

CDR3nt: TGTGCCATCAGTGAAAGAGGATTAGGGGACACTGAAGCTTTCTTT
CDR3aa: CAISERGLGDTEAFF
v_gene: TRBV10-3
j_gene: TRBJ1-1
abundance: NA
d_gene: NA
len: 15

CDR3nt: TGTGCCAGCAGTTTGGGGCAGCGCTATGGCTACACCTTC
CDR3aa: CASSLGQRYGYTF
v_gene: TRBV12-3/TRBV12-4
j_gene: TRBJ1-2
abundance: few
d_gene: NA
len: 13